This T cell receptor (beta chain) was captured by sequencing in a study of cytomegalovirus exposure and HLA in healthy donors. Overall study context: The roughly 110 validation repertoires were reported in a later analysis to have been generated on the same platform as the approximately 700 first-cohort repertoires.

Turning to this clone: Antigen specificity is unknown.

The donors were members of the validation cohort comprising over a hundred subjects, separate from the approximately 630-subject first cohort. The CDR3 covers 14 residues. V dropped 2 bases and J dropped 0 bases, with 7 bases sitting between them. Germline CDR1 PRHDT, CDR2 FYEKMQ (reference sequence). The study, taken as a whole, reports: The study flagged some 170 TCR beta chains as cytomegalovirus-associated. Most TCR sequences showed up rarely, but some public TCRs showed up in many donors.

Data came from immunoSEQ multiplex PCR; TCRdb stores just in-frame clones and leaves some out. This table has 150,000 to 200,000 clones, 86% appearing once. V usage is TRBV13 and J usage is TRBJ2-5, with D unresolved. Sequencing used PBMCs. The receptor was derived from a woman aged 18-29 years in good health and CMV-seronegative. The CDR3 DNA is TGTGCCAGCAGCTTAAGGAGAAACCAAGAGACCCAGTACTTC. Translating gives CASSLRRNQETQYF.